Reported below is one T cell receptor beta chain. Its specific antigen is unknown. The record has no base qualities; no much larger clone is one base away. Amplification of TCR beta CDR3 regions was carried out from RNA transcripts. For the first round of RT-PCR on the TCR CDR3, the HTBI primer set was used together with the Qiagen OneStep RT-PCR kit. Libraries were constructed in a second round of multiplex PCR, after which size selection and purification were carried out. Libraries were sequenced paired-end with 100 bp reads on an Illumina HiSeq2000. The published analysis was carried out like this. SOAPnuke was used to process the raw data, throwing out any read that contained adapters or uncalled bases, had a mean Phred below 15, or lacked an exact constant-primer or identifier match. High-quality paired reads were merged with COPE v1.2.5, and unique nucleotide sequences were defined as clonotypes. MiTCR v1.1 was used to align the clonotypes against IMGT TRBV, TRBD and TRBJ reference segments. Only V-J combinations with frequency above 0.0001, covering roughly 99% of repertoires, were analysed. The TCS score was defined as F50 (clonal expansion) divided by E x V (chaos), with BLOSUM62-based TCRdist calculated between CDR3 peptides within each V-J. Welch's t-statistics and random forest reduced several hundred V-J features to 13, which were used in a naive Bayes classifier (R e1071). TCRdb reworked the public reads: Q25 trimming with fastp, MiXCR clone assembly, productive beta chains retained. Rows are combined by CDR3 protein, so each entry shows the most common genes and DNA. The V and J calls follow TCRdb's processing rather than the paper's. Across this sample there are 350,000 to 400,000 distinct CDR3 sequences, with about 18% seen only once. The ten largest account for approximately 4% of the sample.

Stable Graves' hyperthyroidism was defined as the absence of progression to ophthalmopathy over 18 months of follow-up. Hyperthyroidism patients were aged 18 to 65 years and newly diagnosed, with disease duration of less than 2 months. Exclusion was applied to patients with uncontrolled infections, other autoimmune diseases, pregnancy or lactation. Diagnoses were based on clinical symptoms, serum thyroxine and TRAb, thyroid ultrasound and orbital computed tomography. PBMCs were isolated from 7.5 to 10 ml of fresh peripheral blood by Ficoll-Paque density gradient centrifugation. Total RNA was extracted with Trizol reagent, and quality was checked on an Agilent 2100 Bioanalyzer. From the cysteine through the phenylalanine, the CDR3 covers 14 amino acids. Only CDR3 DNA is held: 42 bases, read in frame from base 1. V is cut by 2 bases and J by 1 base, and the space between the germline ends is 7 bases. CDR1 SNHLY and CDR2 FYNNEI are derived from the germline V gene.

The sample comes from a study of T cells in Graves' hyperthyroidism and ophthalmopathy (dated by TCRdb to the late 2010s). A note on the overall study: Peripheral blood was sampled at the time of initial diagnosis, prior to any treatment. TCR V-J signatures able to tell the groups apart were searched for in a discovery cohort of 100 or so patients, of whom about 40 had Graves' ophthalmopathy and roughly 58 had stable Graves' hyperthyroidism. Whether ophthalmopathy could be predicted prospectively was tested in an independent validation cohort made up of 18 to 20 hyperthyroidism patients plus 17 patients who later progressed to ophthalmopathy. The roughly 100 discovery patients were randomly divided into training and test sets at a 7:3 ratio. Thyroid tissue and blood T-cell repertoires from about six Graves' hyperthyroidism patients were also compared in the study. Once sampling was done, hyperthyroidism patients were given methimazole at a starting dose of 30 mg daily, whereas ophthalmopathy patients were given high-dose intravenous methylprednisolone. According to the paper, TCR Vbeta CDR3 sequencing was carried out on more than 120 peripheral blood samples, which came from fewer than 50 ophthalmopathy, approximately 72 hyperthyroidism and about 17 progressor patients. Study-wide conclusions, independent of this receptor: Sample size was not statistically predetermined, and investigators were not blinded to group allocation. Most expanded thyroid clonotypes (frequency above 0.001) were also detected in blood, a finding suggesting that blood repertoires may reflect thyroid immune responses. A 13 V-J signature model separated ophthalmopathy from stable hyperthyroidism, with nearly 90% sensitivity and 81% to 83% specificity in cross-validation and 80%/75% in testing. In validation, the model predicted progression to ophthalmopathy a median of about 6 months before onset, with roughly 68% sensitivity and 72.22% specificity.

The source material was blood. The chain employs TRBV2 and TRBJ2-3, with the D segment identity uncertain. The clonotype comes from a woman between 18 and 29 years old with Graves' hyperthyroidism. The DNA sequence is TGTGCCAGCAGTGAATTGGACGGCACAGATACGCAGTATTTT. This yields the protein CASSELDGTDTQYF.